The 30 T cell receptor beta chains below all came from one sample that was sequenced in a study of PD-L1 blockade in urothelial cancer (dated by TCRdb to the late 2010s). The library was generated by the immunoSEQ multiplex PCR assay. Entries here come from immuneACCESS through TCRdb and include only in-frame sequences with V and J called. Some clones fail to appear in such tables; in the studies checked, an unresolved V gene covers under half of the shortfall, and the cause of the remainder is unknown. Counted in this sample were 31,000 or so clones; 70% to 90% of them appeared once. The biggest ten clones account for approximately 8.1% of the sample. The time point label of this sample denotes: peripheral blood 6 weeks after treatment start. The sample consisted of PBMCs, taken around atezolizumab (anti-PD-L1) treatment. The receptor source for this set is a man older than 75 with urothelial cancer.

The J gene is TRBJ2-1, the V gene TRBV29-1; possible D gene TRBD1, 6 bases. The length of the CDR3 is 13 residues. Germline V lookup: CDR1 SQVTM, CDR2 ANQGSEA. V was shortened by 4 bases and J by 5 bases, with 12 bases between the two germline ends. The CDR3 DNA reads as TGCAGCGTTGCTCCACAGGGTAACAATGAGCAGTTCTTC. Translating it yields CSVAPQGNNEQFF.

The chain carries TRBV7-2 and TRBJ2-3; 10 bases fit TRBD2. The CDR3 extends over 14 amino acids. V trimming: 10 bases; J trimming: 4 bases; junction bases outside the gene matches: 8. CDR1 and CDR2 from the germline V gene are SGHTA and FQGNSA. CDR3 protein: CATGRAGGPDTQYF. CDR3 DNA: TGTGCCACCGGTCGAGCGGGAGGGCCAGATACGCAGTATTTT.

V usage is TRBV5-5 and J usage is TRBJ2-7; TRBD1 matches 9 bases. The germline V gene encodes CDR1 SGHKS and CDR2 YYEKEE (reference sequence). The CDR3 consists of 17 residues. The ends lost 4 bases at V and 0 bases at J; junction bases unmatched: 11. This CDR3 is CASSRNPGQGSSYEQYF. The CDR3 bases are TGTGCCAGCAGCCGGAATCCGGGACAGGGATCCTCCTACGAGCAGTACTTC.

The J gene is TRBJ1-5, the V gene TRBV28, with 10 bases aligning to TRBD1. Per germline, CDR1 MDHEN and CDR2 SYDVKM. Losses at the gene ends were 4 bases for V and 3 bases for J; bases not matched to a gene: 3. The CDR3 sequence is 15 residues long. For the CDR3, the DNA is TGTGCCAGCAGTTGGACAGGGGGTTTCAATCAGCCCCAGCATTTT. Translation: CASSWTGGFNQPQHF.

The rearrangement links TRBV10-3 to TRBJ2-2, with 16 positions matching TRBD2. V trimming: 10 bases; J trimming: 4 bases; junction bases outside the gene matches: 12. This CDR3 region has 18 residues. Per the germline V gene, CDR1 is ENHRY and CDR2 is SYGVKD. The CDR3 DNA reads as TGTGCCACGGTGGGGGGACTAGCGGGAGGGCCGGGCACCGGGGAGCTGTTTTTT. It encodes CATVGGLAGGPGTGELFF.

The CDR3 spells CASSSLPGQGNEKLFF. The CDR3 DNA sequence: TGTGCCAGCAGTTCCTTACCGGGACAGGGGAATGAAAAACTGTTTTTT. J is TRBJ1-4 and V is TRBV28; the match to TRBD1 covers 10 bases. Germline assignment: CDR1 MDHEN and CDR2 SYDVKM. V lost 4 bases, J lost 5 bases, and 7 bases stayed unmatched. This CDR3 has 16 amino acids.

The chain employs TRBV6-6 and TRBJ1-1, with TRBD1 matching 10 bases. The CDR3 sequence is 13 residues long. The germline gives CDR1 MNHNY, CDR2 SVGAGI (reference sequence). V gave up 3 bases and J gave up 6 bases; unmatched junction bases: 1. The chain's CDR3 is CASSYGTGAEAFF. The DNA for the CDR3 is TGTGCCAGCAGTTATGGGACAGGGGCTGAAGCTTTCTTT.

This clone was detected only a few times. V gene TRBV2 combines with J gene TRBJ1-4, with no clear D. Deletions cut 8 bases from V and 6 bases from J, with 7 bases between. CDR1 SNHLY and CDR2 FYNNEI come from the germline V gene. This CDR3 spans 11 amino acids. CDR3 coding DNA: TGTGCCAGCGGCCAGGATGAAAAACTGTTTTTT. It specifies CASGQDEKLFF.

This clone was recorded once. This rearrangement joins TRBV4-3 to TRBJ1-2; TRBD1 matches 8 bases. CDR1 LGHNA and CDR2 YSLEER come from the germline V gene. Losses at the gene ends were 4 bases for V and 8 bases for J; bases not matched to a gene: 15. The CDR3 runs to 16 residues. The CDR3 region has the DNA TGCGCCAGCAGCCCCGAATTCCCTGACAGGGGTTTAGGCTACACCTTC. This sequence encodes CASSPEFPDRGLGYTF.

This chain uses TRBV6-6 with TRBJ2-5; D unclear. Germline values: CDR1 MNHNY, CDR2 SVGAGI (reference sequence). The CDR3 is 14 residues long. Between the trimmed V and J ends, which lost 2 bases and 2 bases, there was a span of 9 bases. Here the CDR3 reads CASSYPNIQETQYF. CDR3 nucleotides: TGTGCCAGCAGTTACCCGAACATACAAGAGACCCAGTACTTC.

This clone is judged large. In nucleotides, the CDR3 is TGCGCCAGCAGCCAGACAGGGTACACTAATGAAAAACTGTTTTTT. It yields the protein CASSQTGYTNEKLFF. The chain uses TRBV4-3 and TRBJ1-4; 7 bases are a match to TRBD1. Germline loops: CDR1 LGHNA, CDR2 YSLEER. This CDR3 contains 15 residues. The V gene end was trimmed by 3 bases and the J gene end by 2 bases; junction bases not matched to a gene: 3.

This chain connects TRBV19 to TRBJ2-5; 7 bases map to TRBD1. The V gene end was trimmed by 6 bases and the J gene end by 4 bases; junction bases not matched to a gene: 5. The germline CDR1 and CDR2 sequences are LNHDA and SQIVND (reference sequence). The CDR3 consists of 13 residues. This CDR3 reads CASSPQGRETQYF. CDR3 in DNA: TGTGCCAGTAGCCCACAGGGGAGAGAGACCCAGTACTTC.

The chain recombines TRBV2 with TRBJ2-3, with D perhaps matching TRBD1 (6 bases). The CDR3 runs to 15 residues. Deletions cut 8 bases from V and 2 bases from J, with 17 bases between. CDR1 and CDR2 (germline): SNHLY, FYNNEI. CDR3 bases: TGTGCCAGCGGTGCCAGGGGCCCCCCCACAGATACGCAGTATTTT. Its protein product is CASGARGPPTDTQYF. The full variable domain, rest sourced from reference TRBV2 and TRBJ2-3, is EPEVTQTPSHQVTQMGQEVILRCVPISNHLYFYWYRQILGQKVEFLVSFYNNEISEKSEIFDDQFSVERPDGSNFTLKIRSTKLEDSAMYFCASGARGPPTDTQYFGPGTRLTVL.

This clone was picked up one time. The chain is built from TRBV5-6 and TRBJ1-1; tentative D call: TRBD1 (5 bases). Germline assignment: CDR1 SGHDT and CDR2 YYEEEE. Trimming shortened V by 2 bases and J by 0 bases, and 11 bases separated the two germline ends. This CDR3 comprises 15 residues. The CDR3: CASSFRGGLNTEAFF. CDR3 DNA: TGTGCCAGCAGCTTTAGGGGCGGATTGAACACTGAAGCTTTCTTT.

In its sample, this clone was seen once. The chain combines TRBV5-1 with TRBJ2-1; 9 nucleotides line up with TRBD1. This CDR3 spans 14 amino acids. J gave up 8 bases and V 2 bases, and 5 bases lay outside the gene matches. The V gene's germline CDR1 is SGHRS and CDR2 YFSETQ. CDR3 loop: CASSLGQGRDEQFF. The CDR3 DNA is TGCGCCAGCAGCTTAGGACAGGGGCGAGATGAGCAGTTCTTC.

The J gene is TRBJ2-3, the V gene TRBV28; 8 nucleotides line up with TRBD1. Germline V gives CDR1 MDHEN, CDR2 SYDVKM. The junction had 8 bases not matched to a gene; V was cut back by 6 bases and J by 3 bases. This CDR3 has 15 amino acids. CDR3 coding DNA: TGTGCCAGCAGGGAGGCGACAGGGGAGACAGATACGCAGTATTTT. This sequence encodes CASREATGETDTQYF.

The chain carries TRBV19 and TRBJ2-2; 13 nucleotides agree with TRBD2. After removal of 9 bases from V and 5 bases from J, the junction contained 6 bases not matched to a gene. This CDR3 is built from 15 residues. Germline V gene data show CDR1 as LNHDA and CDR2 as SQIVND (reference sequence). The CDR3 region has the DNA TGTGCCAGCCACGGACTAGCGGGAGTTACCGGGGAGCTGTTTTTT. Its translation is CASHGLAGVTGELFF.

The rearrangement joins TRBV10-3 to TRBJ2-2; TRBD2 aligns across 10 bases. V gave up 6 bases and J gave up 4 bases; unmatched junction bases: 5. The germline V gene encodes CDR1 ENHRY and CDR2 SYGVKD. The CDR3 covers 15 residues. The CDR3 nucleotides read TGTGCCATCAGGAAGCGGGAGGGTGGCACCGGGGAGCTGTTTTTT. This translates into CAIRKREGGTGELFF.

This chain links TRBV6-1 with TRBJ2-2; D may be TRBD1 (6 bases). The CDR3 covers 18 residues. Germline V gene sequence: CDR1 MNHNS, CDR2 SASEGT. The ends were cut back, 2 bases at V and 1 base at J, with 17 bases in the middle. Written as DNA, the CDR3 is TGTGCCAGCAGTGAAAGGTTTATAATGACAGGGAACACCGGGGAGCTGTTTTTT. This translates into CASSERFIMTGNTGELFF.

The chain joins TRBV12-5 to TRBJ1-4, with 11 bases identical to TRBD1. The junction had 6 bases not matched to a gene; V was cut back by 5 bases and J by 4 bases. The CDR3 contains 16 residues. Germline V gene lookup returns CDR1 LGHNT and CDR2 FRNRAP. The CDR3 nucleotides read TGTGCTAGTGGTCTAAGGGGGACAGGGGGTAATGAAAAACTGTTTTTT. Its protein is CASGLRGTGGNEKLFF.

This rearrangement joins TRBV5-1 to TRBJ1-1; 10 bases align to TRBD1. CDR1 is SGHRS, CDR2 YFSETQ, per germline. The J segment lost 1 base and the V segment lost 4 bases, leaving 10 bases of the junction unmatched. The CDR3 spans 17 residues. The CDR3 here is CASSPRDRGRGNTEAFF. The CDR3 bases are TGCGCCAGCAGCCCGCGGGACAGGGGCCGGGGGAACACTGAAGCTTTCTTT.

This chain uses TRBV6-5 with TRBJ2-1; 7 nucleotides agree with TRBD2. Trimming took 2 bases from V and 4 from J; bases not matched to a gene: 5. CDR3 length: 15 residues. CDR1 is MNHEY, CDR2 SVGAGI, per germline. In DNA form, the CDR3 reads TGTGCCAGCAGTTACGTAAGCGGGGATTACAATGAGCAGTTCTTC. It is translated as CASSYVSGDYNEQFF.

The chain has TRBV6-5 and TRBJ2-7, with 9 bases lining up with TRBD1. There are 13 residues in the CDR3. Germline trimming cut 5 bases from V and 5 bases from J; bases unmatched to any gene: 4. CDR1 is MNHEY and CDR2 is SVGAGI in the germline V gene. This CDR3 is CASSKGTGNEQYF. CDR3 DNA sequence: TGTGCCAGCAGTAAGGGGACAGGGAACGAGCAGTACTTC.

J is TRBJ2-3 and V is TRBV29-1; 10 bases are shared with TRBD1. The CDR3 covers 14 residues. Trimming cost V 4 bases and J 4 bases; bases outside gene matches: 5. Germline-derived CDR1 and CDR2 are SQVTM and ANQGSEA. DNA of the CDR3: TGCAGCGTTGGAGGTGGGACAGGGGCAGATACGCAGTATTTT. As protein: CSVGGGTGADTQYF.

This clone was detected a few times. The chain employs TRBV7-2 and TRBJ1-3; TRBD1 aligns across 7 bases. CDR3 length: 16 residues. The V and J ends lost 2 bases and 4 bases, in that order; junction bases with no gene match: 8. Germline assignment: CDR1 SGHTA and CDR2 FQGNSA. CDR3 sequence (DNA): TGTGCCAGCAGCTTAAGGGCCCAGGGGGGAGGAAACACCATATATTTT. Its protein is CASSLRAQGGGNTIYF.

The chain uses TRBV11-2 and TRBJ2-1; 7 positions match TRBD2. Germline lookup yields CDR1 SGHAT and CDR2 FQNNGV. CDR3 length: 12 residues. The junction had 4 bases not matched to a gene; V was cut back by 5 bases and J by 9 bases. CDR3 sequence reads: CASSPSGTEQFF. In DNA, the CDR3 is TGTGCCAGCAGCCCGAGCGGGACTGAGCAGTTCTTC.

V and J are TRBV11-2 and TRBJ1-1; a possible D gene is TRBD1 (6 bases). Per the germline V gene, CDR1 is SGHAT and CDR2 is FQNNGV. The CDR3 has 14 residues. Trimming cost V 5 bases and J 6 bases, with 16 bases left between them. CDR3 bases: TGTGCCAGCAGCGGGGGGGCAGGGAAGGCTGAAGCTTTCTTT. It is translated as CASSGGAGKAEAFF.

The gene calls are TRBV9 and TRBJ2-7; perhaps TRBD2 as D (6 bases). The V and J ends lost 3 bases and 0 bases respectively, with 16 bases between them. The CDR3 length is 16 residues. In germline, CDR1 is SGDLS, CDR2 YYNGEE. CDR3 coding DNA: TGTGCCAGCAGCGACAATCCTAGCGAAAGCTCCTACGAGCAGTACTTC. It codes for CASSDNPSESSYEQYF. Complete variable domain (other parts from reference TRBV9 and TRBJ2-7): DSGVTQTPKHLITATGQRVTLRCSPRSGDLSVYWYQQSLDQGLQFLIQYYNGEERAKGNILERFSAQQFPDLHSELNLSSLELGDSALYFCASSDNPSESSYEQYFGPGTRLTVT.

The V gene is TRBV6-5, the J gene TRBJ2-7; D call uncertain. The CDR3 extends over 14 amino acids. V gave up 4 bases and J gave up 0 bases, with 10 bases separating them. The germline V gene has CDR1 MNHEY and CDR2 SVGAGI. As DNA, the CDR3 is TGTGCCAGCAGTTTAAGCCGGGTCTCCTACGAGCAGTACTTC. Translated: CASSLSRVSYEQYF.

The chain has TRBV27 and TRBJ1-2; D call uncertain. V lost 3 bases and J 4 bases, leaving 9 bases between the germline ends. Germline CDR1 is MNHEY and CDR2 is SMNVEV (reference sequence). This CDR3 comprises 13 residues. This chain's CDR3 is CASSFSGSYGYTF. The CDR3 DNA follows: TGTGCCAGCAGTTTCTCCGGGTCCTATGGCTACACCTTC.